This paragraph covers one T cell receptor (beta chain) sequence. The antigen remains unidentified. The source of the sample is a study of radiation and T cells in renal cell carcinoma. As for the study in general: Nephrectomy followed 15 Gy stereotactic body radiation by 4 weeks.

Broader study findings: Baseline intratumoral clonotype presence is unknown without pretreatment biopsies.

From germline, CDR1 is LNHDA and CDR2 SQIVND (reference sequence). Trimming removed 5 bases at V and 2 bases at J, with 18 bases between. This CDR3 region has 16 residues. Method: immunoSEQ multiplex PCR; TCRdb's copy keeps in-frame clones and lacks some. The profile shows 120,000 or so clones, over 75% of them singletons. Time point specified: blood 2 weeks post-SBRT. The treatment is: 15 Gy SBRT to primary tumor, nephrectomy 4 weeks later. Sequencing was performed on blood, taken from a patient whose treatment included radiotherapy and nephrectomy. This rearrangement joins TRBV19 to TRBJ2-5; a weak D match, TRBD1 (6 bases). The origin of this receptor is a woman aged 55-70 years with renal cell carcinoma. The DNA of the CDR3 is TGTGCCAGTAGTCCATACTTCCAGGGGCCTCAAGAGACCCAGTACTTC. Its translation: CASSPYFQGPQETQYF.